This TCR beta chain derives from a study of T cell repertoires in cytomegalovirus infection. The germline V gene encodes CDR1 LNHDA and CDR2 SQIVND (reference sequence). There are 17 residues in the CDR3. V was cut by 6 bases and J by 3 bases, with 23 bases left in between. Study outcomes and limitations: CMV-specific TCR beta clonotypes restricted by HLA-C dominated the ex vivo response.

Details on this clonotype: Its antigen remains unknown.

TCRdb re-analysed the reads in MiXCR, keeping a single row per CDR3 protein. The repertoire holds 100,000 or so distinct CDR3 sequences, with approximately 45% as singletons. J is TRBJ2-5 and V is TRBV19; the D gene is possibly TRBD2 (7 bases). This TCR was sampled from a human donor in good health (CMV status not recorded). Some clones in this sample may be carry-over from other donors' samples. The source was CD8+ T cells from cultured PBMCs, collected from culture after CMV antigen stimulation. The CDR3 sequence is CASSTPGEGQLKETQYF. CDR3 DNA: TGTGCCAGTAGCACCCCCGGGGAGGGACAACTAAAAGAGACCCAGTACTTC. The whole variable domain, remainder taken from reference TRBV19 and TRBJ2-5, is DGGITQSPKYLFRKEGQNVTLSCEQNLNHDAMYWYRQDPGQGLRLIYYSQIVNDFQKGDIAEGYSVSREKKESFPLTVTSAQKNPTAFYLCASSTPGEGQLKETQYFGPGTRLLVL.